This passage covers 7 T cell receptor beta chains from one sample sequenced in a study of cytomegalovirus exposure and HLA in healthy donors. Researchers ran the PCR with 60 Vbeta and 13 Jbeta primers. Measured with immunoSEQ multiplex PCR; TCRdb has only the in-frame clones, and not every one. The table lists 150,000 to 200,000 clones, 77% of them singletons. The sequencing input was PBMCs. Every receptor here comes from a woman younger than 45 in good health and CMV-seronegative.

The rearrangement links TRBV19 to TRBJ2-1; 13 bases agree with TRBD2. The CDR3 length is 14 residues. CDR1 is LNHDA and CDR2 is SQIVND in the germline V gene (reference sequence). V lost 6 bases and J lost 8; bases outside the gene matches: 4. CDR3 in DNA: TGTGCCAGTAGCAGACTAGCGGGGGGCTATGAGCAGTTCTTC. As protein: CASSRLAGGYEQFF.

The chain recombines TRBV7-3 with TRBJ1-6; D remains ambiguous. The V end lost 2 bases, the J end lost 7 bases, and 12 bases lay between the germline ends. The germline V gene has CDR1 SGHTA and CDR2 FQGTGA. The CDR3 spans 15 residues. In nucleotides, the CDR3 is TGTGCCAGCAGCTTAGCCGCCGGGAAGAATTCACCCCTCCACTTT. This encodes CASSLAAGKNSPLHF.

The J gene is TRBJ1-1, the V gene TRBV7-3, with D possibly TRBD1 on 5 matching bases. Trimming removed 8 bases at V and 1 base at J, with 14 bases between. CDR1 is SGHTA and CDR2 is FQGTGA in the germline V gene. The CDR3 extends over 14 amino acids. CDR3 DNA sequence: TGTGCCAGCGGATCAGGGTTAGCGAACACTGAAGCTTTCTTT. It encodes CASGSGLANTEAFF.

This chain uses TRBV6-5 with TRBJ1-6; D is unresolved. Per the germline V gene, CDR1 is MNHEY and CDR2 is SVGAGI. Deletions cut 0 bases from V and 7 bases from J, with 7 bases between. The CDR3 extends over 14 amino acids. In DNA form, the CDR3 reads TGTGCCAGCAGTTACTCCCAGTTCAATTCACCCCTCCACTTT. It yields the protein CASSYSQFNSPLHF.

The J gene is TRBJ1-6, the V gene TRBV9; perhaps TRBD1 as D (5 bases). V lost 4 bases to trimming and J lost 6 bases, with 14 bases between them. There are 15 residues in the CDR3. Germline CDR1 SGDLS, CDR2 YYNGEE. The CDR3 region is CASSPRDSANSPLHF. The CDR3, as DNA: TGTGCCAGCAGCCCACGGGACTCTGCTAATTCACCCCTCCACTTT.

The rearrangement joins TRBV5-1 to TRBJ1-1; TRBD1 is a possible D gene (5 bases). CDR1 is SGHRS, CDR2 YFSETQ, per germline. This CDR3 is built from 14 residues. V was cut by 2 bases and J by 4 bases, with 12 bases left in between. The CDR3 nucleotides are TGCGCCAGCAGCTTAGGGGCAGGCAGCACTGAAGCTTTCTTT. It yields the protein CASSLGAGSTEAFF.

J is TRBJ2-5 and V is TRBV7-6; possibly TRBD2 for D (6 bases). This CDR3 comprises 15 residues. Trimming removed 4 bases at V and 5 bases at J, with 17 bases between. CDR1 and CDR2 from the germline V gene are SGHVS and FNYEAQ. Here the CDR3 reads CASSSSRERAETQYF. DNA of the CDR3: TGTGCCAGCAGCTCGTCGAGGGAGCGGGCGGAGACCCAGTACTTC.